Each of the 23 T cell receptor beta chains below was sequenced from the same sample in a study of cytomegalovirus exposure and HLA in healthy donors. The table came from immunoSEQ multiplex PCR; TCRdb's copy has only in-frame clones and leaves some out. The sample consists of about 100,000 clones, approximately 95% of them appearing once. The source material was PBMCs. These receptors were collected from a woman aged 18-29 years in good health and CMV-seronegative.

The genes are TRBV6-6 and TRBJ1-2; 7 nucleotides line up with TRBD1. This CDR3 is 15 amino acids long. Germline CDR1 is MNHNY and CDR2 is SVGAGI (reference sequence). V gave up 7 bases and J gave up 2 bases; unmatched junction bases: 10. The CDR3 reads CASIHRDSKNYGYTF. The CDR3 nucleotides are TGTGCCAGCATACACCGGGACAGCAAGAACTATGGCTACACCTTC.

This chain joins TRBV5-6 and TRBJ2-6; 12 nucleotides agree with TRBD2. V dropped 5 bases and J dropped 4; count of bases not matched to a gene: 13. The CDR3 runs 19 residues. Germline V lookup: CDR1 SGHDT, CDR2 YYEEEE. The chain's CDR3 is CASSVPRTSGAEGANVLTF. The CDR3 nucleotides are TGTGCCAGCAGTGTTCCACGGACTAGCGGGGCGGAAGGGGCCAACGTCCTGACTTTC. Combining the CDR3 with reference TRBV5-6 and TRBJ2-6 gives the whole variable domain DAGVTQSPTHLIKTRGQQVTLRCSPKSGHDTVSWYQQALGQGPQFIFQYYEEEERQRGNFPDRFSGHQFPNYSSELNVNALLLGDSALYLCASSVPRTSGAEGANVLTFGAGSRLTVL.

The CDR3 protein is CASSLPGTAPQYF. Here the CDR3 DNA reads TGTGCCAGCAGCCTGCCTGGGACAGCACCGCAGTACTTC. V is TRBV28 and J is TRBJ2-7, with 7 nucleotides matching TRBD1. The V segment lost 6 bases and the J segment 9 bases; nucleotides outside the gene matches: 11. Germline values: CDR1 MDHEN, CDR2 SYDVKM. The CDR3 sequence is 13 residues long.

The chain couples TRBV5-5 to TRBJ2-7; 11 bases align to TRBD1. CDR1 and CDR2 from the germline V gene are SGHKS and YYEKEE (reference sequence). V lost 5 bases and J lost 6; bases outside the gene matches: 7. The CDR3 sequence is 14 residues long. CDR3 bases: TGTGCCAGCAGAAGTGGACAGGGGGCGGGCGAGCAGTACTTC. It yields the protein CASRSGQGAGEQYF.

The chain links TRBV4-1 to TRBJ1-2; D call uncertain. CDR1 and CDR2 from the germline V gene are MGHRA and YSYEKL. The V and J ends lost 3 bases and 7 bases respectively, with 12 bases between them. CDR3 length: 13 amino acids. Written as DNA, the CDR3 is TGCGCCAGCAGCCAGTTGGGAGGAGGTGGCTACACCTTC. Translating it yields CASSQLGGGGYTF.

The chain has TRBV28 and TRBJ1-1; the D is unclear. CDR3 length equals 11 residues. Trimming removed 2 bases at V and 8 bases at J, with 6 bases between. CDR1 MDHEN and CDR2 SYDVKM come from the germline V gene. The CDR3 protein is CASSLIREAFF. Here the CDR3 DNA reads TGTGCCAGCAGTTTAATCAGGGAAGCTTTCTTT.

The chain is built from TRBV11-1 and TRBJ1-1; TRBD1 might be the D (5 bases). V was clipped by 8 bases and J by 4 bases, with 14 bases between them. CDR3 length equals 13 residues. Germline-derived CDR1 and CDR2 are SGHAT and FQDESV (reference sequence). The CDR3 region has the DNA TGTGCCAGCGCTGGGGGGACGGGCACTGAAGCTTTCTTT. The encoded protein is CASAGGTGTEAFF.

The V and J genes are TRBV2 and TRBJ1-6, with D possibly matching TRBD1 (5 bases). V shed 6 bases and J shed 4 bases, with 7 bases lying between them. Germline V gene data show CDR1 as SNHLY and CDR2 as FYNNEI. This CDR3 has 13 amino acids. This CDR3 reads CASRRQYNSPLHF. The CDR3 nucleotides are TGTGCCAGCAGGAGACAGTATAATTCACCCCTCCACTTT.

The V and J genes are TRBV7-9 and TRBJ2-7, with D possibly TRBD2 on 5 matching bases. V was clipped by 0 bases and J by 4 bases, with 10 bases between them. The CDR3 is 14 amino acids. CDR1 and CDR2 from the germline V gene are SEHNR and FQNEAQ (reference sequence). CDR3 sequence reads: CASSLARAPYEQYF. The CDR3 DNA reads TGTGCCAGCAGCTTAGCGAGGGCCCCATACGAGCAGTACTTC.

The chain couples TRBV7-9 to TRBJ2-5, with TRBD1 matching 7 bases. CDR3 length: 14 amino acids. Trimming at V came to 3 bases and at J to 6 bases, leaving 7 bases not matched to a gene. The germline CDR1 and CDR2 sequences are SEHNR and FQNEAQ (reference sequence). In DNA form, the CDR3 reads TGTGCCAGCAGCTTGGGACAGACGGTACAGACCCAGTACTTC. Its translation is CASSLGQTVQTQYF.

CDR3 protein: CASSPPLGRVDEQYF. For the CDR3, the DNA is TGCGCCAGCAGCCCCCCGCTGGGGAGGGTCGACGAGCAGTACTTC. The J gene is TRBJ2-7, the V gene TRBV5-1; 7 bases are shared with TRBD2. This CDR3 region has 15 residues. Per germline, CDR1 SGHRS and CDR2 YFSETQ. J was trimmed by 5 bases and V by 4 bases; bases with no gene match: 12.

The CDR3 reads CASSLGSGQLNEKLFF. The CDR3 nucleotides read TGTGCCAGCAGCTTGGGATCCGGACAGCTTAATGAAAAACTGTTTTTT. The chain joins TRBV5-4 to TRBJ1-4; perhaps TRBD1 as D (6 bases). Germline values: CDR1 SGHNT, CDR2 YYREEE (reference sequence). The ends were cut back, 0 bases at V and 4 bases at J, with 13 bases in the middle. The CDR3 loop spans 16 amino acids.

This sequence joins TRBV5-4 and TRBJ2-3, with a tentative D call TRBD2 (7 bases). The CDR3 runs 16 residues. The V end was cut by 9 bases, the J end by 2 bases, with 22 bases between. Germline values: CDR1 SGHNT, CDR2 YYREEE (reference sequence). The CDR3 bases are TGTGCCACCGAAGCGGTAGGGGAGGGGGTCACAGATACGCAGTATTTT. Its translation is CATEAVGEGVTDTQYF.

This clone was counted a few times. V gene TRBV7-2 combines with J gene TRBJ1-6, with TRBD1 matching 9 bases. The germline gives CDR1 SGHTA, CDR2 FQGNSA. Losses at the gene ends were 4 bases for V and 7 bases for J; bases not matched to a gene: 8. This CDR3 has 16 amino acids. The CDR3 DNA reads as TGTGCCAGCAGCTCCCTGCTGGGACAGGGAAATTCACCCCTCCACTTT. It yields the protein CASSSLLGQGNSPLHF.

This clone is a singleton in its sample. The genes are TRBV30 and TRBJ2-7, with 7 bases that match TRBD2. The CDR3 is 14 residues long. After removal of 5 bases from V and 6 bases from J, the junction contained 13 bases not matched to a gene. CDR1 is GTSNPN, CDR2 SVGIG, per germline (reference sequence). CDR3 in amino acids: CAWALVRGSSEQYF. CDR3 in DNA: TGTGCCTGGGCCTTGGTGCGGGGGAGTAGCGAGCAGTACTTC.

CDR3 sequence (DNA): TGTGCCAGCAGCCAAGCCCTAGCGGGGGGGGGCTCCTACGAGCAGTACTTC. This codes for CASSQALAGGGSYEQYF. The rearrangement joins TRBV4-2 to TRBJ2-7; the match to TRBD2 covers 12 bases. Germline V gene sequence: CDR1 LGHNA, CDR2 YNFKEQ. This CDR3 is built from 17 residues. Losses at the gene ends were 1 base for V and 0 bases for J; bases not matched to a gene: 4.

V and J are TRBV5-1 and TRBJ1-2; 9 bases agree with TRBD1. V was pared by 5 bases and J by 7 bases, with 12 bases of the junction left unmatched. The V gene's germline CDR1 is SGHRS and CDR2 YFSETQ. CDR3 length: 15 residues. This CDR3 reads CASSLWDRDFSGYTF. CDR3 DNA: TGCGCCAGCAGTCTGTGGGACAGGGATTTTTCTGGCTACACCTTC.

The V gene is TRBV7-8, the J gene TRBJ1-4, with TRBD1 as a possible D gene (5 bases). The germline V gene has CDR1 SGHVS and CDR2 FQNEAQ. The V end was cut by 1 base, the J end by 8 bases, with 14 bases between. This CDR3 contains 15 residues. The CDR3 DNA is TGTGCCAGCAGCTTAGTAGGCCAGTCAGGGGAAAAACTGTTTTTT. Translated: CASSLVGQSGEKLFF.

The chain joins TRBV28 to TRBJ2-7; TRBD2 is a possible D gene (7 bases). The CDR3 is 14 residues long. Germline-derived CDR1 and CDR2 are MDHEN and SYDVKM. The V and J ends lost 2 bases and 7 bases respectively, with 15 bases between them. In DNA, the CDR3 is TGTGCCAGCAGTTTAGGTGGGGGGGCGACGGAGCAGTACTTC. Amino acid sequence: CASSLGGGATEQYF.

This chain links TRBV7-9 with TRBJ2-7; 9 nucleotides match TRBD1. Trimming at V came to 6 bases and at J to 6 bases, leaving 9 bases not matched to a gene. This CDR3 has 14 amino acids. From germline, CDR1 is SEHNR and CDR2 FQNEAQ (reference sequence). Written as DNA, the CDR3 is TGTGCCAGCAGTGCCGGGACAGGGTTCAGCGAGCAGTACTTC. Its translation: CASSAGTGFSEQYF.

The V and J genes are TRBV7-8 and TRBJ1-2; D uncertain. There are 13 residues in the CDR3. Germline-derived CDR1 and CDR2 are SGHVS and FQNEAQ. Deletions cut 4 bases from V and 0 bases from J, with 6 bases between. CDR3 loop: CASSSGANYGYTF. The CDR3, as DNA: TGTGCCAGCAGCTCCGGGGCTAACTATGGCTACACCTTC.

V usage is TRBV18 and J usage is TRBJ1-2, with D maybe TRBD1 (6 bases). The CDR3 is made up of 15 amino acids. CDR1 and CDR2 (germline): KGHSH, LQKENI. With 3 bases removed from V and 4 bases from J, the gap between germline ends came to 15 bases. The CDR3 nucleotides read TGTGCCAGCTCACCCGATTGGACAGAGATCTATGGCTACACCTTC. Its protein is CASSPDWTEIYGYTF.

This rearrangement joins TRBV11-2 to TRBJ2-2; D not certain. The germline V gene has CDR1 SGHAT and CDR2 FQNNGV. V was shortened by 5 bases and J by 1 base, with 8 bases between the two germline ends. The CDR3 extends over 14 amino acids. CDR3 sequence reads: CASSLTGNTGELFF. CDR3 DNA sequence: TGTGCCAGCAGCCTGACGGGGAACACCGGGGAGCTGTTTTTT.